Shown below are 25 T cell receptor beta chains from a single sample sequenced in a study of blood T cell repertoires in COVID-19. Only in-frame clones appear in the TCRdb table, and some are missing; sequencing was by immunoSEQ multiplex PCR. This table has some 40,000 clones, roughly nine tenths appearing once. The sample consisted of peripheral blood. These TCRs come from a man in his 70s with acute or convalescent COVID-19.

The genes are TRBV18 and TRBJ2-1, with 8 positions matching TRBD2. Germline loops: CDR1 KGHSH, CDR2 LQKENI. The CDR3 totals 18 residues. V lost 5 bases to trimming and J lost 1 base; unmatched junction nucleotides: 13. Written as DNA, the CDR3 is TGTGCCAGCTCATCCAACAGCGCGGGGGGAGTTTCCTACAATGAGCAGTTCTTC. As protein: CASSSNSAGGVSYNEQFF.

The chain employs TRBV5-1 and TRBJ2-1; tentative D call: TRBD1 (6 bases). CDR3 size: 13 residues. The germline V and J ends were trimmed by 4 bases and 5 bases, with 10 bases remaining between them. Germline V lookup: CDR1 SGHRS, CDR2 YFSETQ. In DNA form, the CDR3 reads TGCGCCAGCAGCCCAGGACAGAACAATGAGCAGTTCTTC. It encodes CASSPGQNNEQFF.

This clone was seen only once. V gene TRBV7-2 combines with J gene TRBJ1-3, with no clear D. CDR3 size: 15 residues. Germline values: CDR1 SGHTA, CDR2 FQGNSA. V was shortened by 5 bases and J by 0 bases, with 11 bases between the two germline ends. The CDR3 here is CASSAVQSSGNTIYF. In nucleotides, the CDR3 is TGTGCCAGCAGCGCCGTACAGAGCTCTGGAAACACCATATATTTT.

As for this clone: The junction shows a germline mismatch at one end, possibly a read error. The chain carries TRBV28 and TRBJ1-2; D ambiguous. The CDR3 spans 12 residues. CDR1 and CDR2 (germline): MDHEN, SYDVKM. The CDR3 spells CATSLSDYGYTF. CDR3 coding DNA: TGTGCCACCAGTCTAAGTGACTATGGCTACACCTTC.

J is TRBJ1-1 and V is TRBV6-5; D is perhaps TRBD1 (6 bases). The CDR3 is 13 amino acids. V was trimmed by 7 bases and J by 6 bases, leaving 15 bases between them. Germline V CDR1 and CDR2: MNHEY, SVGAGI. CDR3 amino acids: CASIGRGVPEAFF. CDR3 coding DNA: TGTGCCAGCATTGGCAGGGGTGTACCTGAAGCTTTCTTT.

The chain employs TRBV2 and TRBJ2-5; a possible D gene is TRBD2 (5 bases). V was shortened by 8 bases and J by 5 bases, with 15 bases between the two germline ends. Per germline, CDR1 SNHLY and CDR2 FYNNEI. There are 13 residues in the CDR3. In DNA form, the CDR3 reads TGTGCCAGCCTTGCTCTAGGGAGCGAGACCCAGTACTTC. Translated, it gives CASLALGSETQYF.

The count of this clone is one. This chain joins TRBV28 and TRBJ1-1; D remains unclear. The V and J ends lost 1 base and 8 bases respectively, with 11 bases between them. Germline CDR1 and CDR2: MDHEN and SYDVKM. CDR3 size: 13 residues. The CDR3 DNA sequence: TGTGCCAGCAGTTTATCGGTTTTGAGCGAAGCTTTCTTT. It codes for CASSLSVLSEAFF. The full variable domain, its missing parts supplied by reference TRBV28 and TRBJ1-1, is DVKVTQSSRYLVKRTGEKVFLECVQDMDHENMFWYRQDPGLGLRLIYFSYDVKMKEKGDIPEGYSVSREKKERFSLILESASTNQTSMYLCASSLSVLSEAFFGQGTRLTVV.

The chain carries TRBV9 and TRBJ2-7; D not resolved. Germline V gene data show CDR1 as SGDLS and CDR2 as YYNGEE. Trimming shortened V by 0 bases and J by 7 bases, and 14 bases separated the two germline ends. The CDR3 spans 14 residues. Written as DNA, the CDR3 is TGTGCCAGCAGCGTAGGAAACGGGTTCTCAGAGCAGTACTTC. It codes for CASSVGNGFSEQYF.

This clone was detected only once. The chain joins TRBV6-4 to TRBJ1-6; 9 bases align to TRBD1. The CDR3 length is 13 residues. Germline V gives CDR1 MRHNA, CDR2 SNTAGT. The junction had 2 bases not matched to a gene; V was cut back by 6 bases and J by 8 bases. DNA for the CDR3: TGTGCCAGCAGGAGGACAGGGGATTCACCCCTCCACTTT. Translating it yields CASRRTGDSPLHF.

The CDR3 loop reads CASSVTVDTEAFF. The CDR3 DNA is TGTGCCAGTAGTGTGACAGTTGACACTGAAGCTTTCTTT. This sequence joins TRBV19 and TRBJ1-1; TRBD1 is a possible D gene (5 bases). Germline V gene data show CDR1 as LNHDA and CDR2 as SQIVND (reference sequence). The CDR3 consists of 13 residues. V was clipped by 5 bases and J by 3 bases, with 10 bases between them.

The chain has TRBV7-2 and TRBJ1-2; D gene uncertain. Between the trimmed V and J ends, which lost 0 bases and 8 bases, there was a span of 22 bases. Per germline, CDR1 SGHTA and CDR2 FQGNSA. This CDR3 region has 17 residues. The CDR3 sequence: CASSLAGGPGTIGGYTF. CDR3 DNA: TGTGCCAGCAGCTTAGCCGGAGGGCCAGGCACCATTGGCGGCTACACCTTC. The variable domain in full, with the rest retrieved from reference TRBV7-2 and TRBJ1-2, is GAGVSQSPSNKVTEKGKDVELRCDPISGHTALYWYRQSLGQGLEFLIYFQGNSAPDKSGLPSDRFSAERTGGSVSTLTIQRTQQEDSAVYLCASSLAGGPGTIGGYTFGSGTRLTVV.

This chain uses TRBV11-2 with TRBJ1-1; D unresolved. V was pared by 3 bases and J by 2 bases, with 7 bases between. Germline CDR1 is SGHAT and CDR2 is FQNNGV. The CDR3 sequence is 13 residues long. The CDR3 region is CASSFQANTEAFF. For the CDR3, the DNA is TGTGCCAGCAGCTTCCAGGCTAACACTGAAGCTTTCTTT.

The chain links TRBV5-1 to TRBJ1-4; D possibly corresponds to TRBD1 (5 bases). The CDR3 extends over 16 amino acids. V lost 0 bases and J 2 bases, leaving 11 bases between the germline ends. The germline gives CDR1 SGHRS, CDR2 YFSETQ. CDR3 sequence reads: CASSLGQGLTNEKLFF. In nucleotides, the CDR3 is TGCGCCAGCAGCTTGGGGCAGGGACTCACTAATGAAAAACTGTTTTTT.

This chain connects TRBV13 to TRBJ2-2; 12 bases line up with TRBD2. V trimming: 5 bases; J trimming: 4 bases; junction bases outside the gene matches: 14. CDR1 PRHDT and CDR2 FYEKMQ come from the germline V gene (reference sequence). This CDR3 has 19 amino acids. CDR3 amino acids: CASSLSSGRDLRGTGELFF. CDR3 nucleotides: TGTGCCAGCAGCCTGTCTAGCGGGAGGGACCTGAGGGGCACCGGGGAGCTGTTTTTT. Based on the CDR3 plus reference TRBV13 and TRBJ2-2, the full variable domain is AAGVIQSPRHLIKEKRETATLKCYPIPRHDTVYWYQQGPGQDPQFLISFYEKMQSDKGSIPDRFSAQQFSDYHSELNMSSLELGDSALYFCASSLSSGRDLRGTGELFFGEGSRLTVL.

The chain joins TRBV9 to TRBJ2-3; a possible D gene is TRBD2 (6 bases). This CDR3 comprises 16 residues. CDR1 is SGDLS and CDR2 is YYNGEE in the germline V gene. Trimming removed 4 bases from V and 2 bases from J, with 17 bases in between. The CDR3: CASSLRESRFTDTQYF. Here the CDR3 DNA reads TGTGCCAGCAGCCTCCGGGAGTCCCGATTCACAGATACGCAGTATTTT.

This clone appeared a single time. The rearrangement joins TRBV2 to TRBJ1-5; 8 bases fit TRBD1. The CDR3 runs to 15 residues. Germline V CDR1 and CDR2: SNHLY, FYNNEI. V was clipped by 6 bases and J by 5 bases; unmatched bases: 9. CDR3 loop: CASRGQAMVDQPQHF. The CDR3 bases are TGTGCCAGCAGGGGACAGGCGATGGTGGATCAGCCCCAGCATTTT.

The rearrangement uses TRBV19 and TRBJ2-1; 10 bases map to TRBD2. Germline V CDR1 and CDR2: LNHDA, SQIVND (reference sequence). V lost 4 bases, J lost 8 bases, and 5 bases stayed unmatched. The CDR3 spans 14 residues. Here the CDR3 reads CASSTGTSAYEQFF. The CDR3 region has the DNA TGTGCCAGTAGTACGGGGACTAGCGCCTATGAGCAGTTCTTC. The whole variable domain, remainder taken from reference TRBV19 and TRBJ2-1, is DGGITQSPKYLFRKEGQNVTLSCEQNLNHDAMYWYRQDPGQGLRLIYYSQIVNDFQKGDIAEGYSVSREKKESFPLTVTSAQKNPTAFYLCASSTGTSAYEQFFGPGTRLTVL.

This clone was picked up one time. This chain connects TRBV7-2 to TRBJ2-7; TRBD2 matches 15 bases. J lost 4 bases, V lost 5 bases, and 3 bases had no gene match. The germline V gene encodes CDR1 SGHTA and CDR2 FQGNSA. This CDR3 has 15 residues. The CDR3 is CASSAGTSGGYEQYF. For the CDR3, the DNA is TGTGCCAGCAGCGCCGGGACTAGCGGGGGGTACGAGCAGTACTTC.

The chain is built from TRBV7-2 and TRBJ2-7, with 7 bases fitting TRBD2. CDR1 and CDR2 (germline): SGHTA, FQGNSA. Losses at the gene ends were 3 bases for V and 3 bases for J; bases not matched to a gene: 5. The CDR3 runs 14 residues. The CDR3 nucleotides read TGTGCCAGCAGCTTGGGCGGGGGAAGCTACGAGCAGTACTTC. Its protein is CASSLGGGSYEQYF.

V and J are TRBV19 and TRBJ2-5; 7 bases are shared with TRBD1. Per germline, CDR1 LNHDA and CDR2 SQIVND (reference sequence). The CDR3 sequence is 13 residues long. Trimming took 6 bases from V and 0 from J; bases not matched to a gene: 1. This CDR3 reads CASRTGNQETQYF. The CDR3 nucleotides are TGTGCCAGTAGGACAGGGAACCAAGAGACCCAGTACTTC.

This chain uses TRBV29-1 with TRBJ2-3; TRBD1 might be the D (6 bases). Per the germline V gene, CDR1 is SQVTM and CDR2 is ANQGSEA. The V end was cut by 3 bases, the J end by 1 base, with 23 bases between. This CDR3 has 18 residues. As DNA, the CDR3 is TGCAGCGTTGAGGGGTTTTCTGGGGGAGAGGGGGGCACAGATACGCAGTATTTT. Protein: CSVEGFSGGEGGTDTQYF.

The chain couples TRBV5-5 to TRBJ2-1; the D gene is possibly TRBD2 (6 bases). V lost 3 bases and J 6 bases, leaving 10 bases between the germline ends. The CDR3 is made up of 13 amino acids. Germline CDR1 SGHKS, CDR2 YYEKEE (reference sequence). Here the CDR3 DNA reads TGTGCCAGCAGCTCGGAGGGGTTCAATGAGCAGTTCTTC. It is translated as CASSSEGFNEQFF. Drawing the rest from reference TRBV5-5 and TRBJ2-1, the complete variable domain is DAGVTQSPTHLIKTRGQQVTLRCSPISGHKSVSWYQQVLGQGPQFIFQYYEKEERGRGNFPDRFSARQFPNYSSELNVNALLLGDSALYLCASSSEGFNEQFFGPGTRLTVL.

The chain joins TRBV18 to TRBJ1-3; D unresolved. The CDR3 spans 13 residues. CDR1 and CDR2 from the germline V gene are KGHSH and LQKENI. Trimming left V 0 bases short and J 8 bases short, with 8 bases between. The CDR3 protein is CASSPPSTDTIYF. The CDR3 DNA sequence: TGTGCCAGCTCACCACCCTCTACGGACACCATATATTTT.

This clone came up once. The chain uses TRBV28 and TRBJ1-1; a possible D gene is TRBD1 (6 bases). The CDR3 loop spans 13 amino acids. The V end was cut by 8 bases, the J end by 1 base, with 11 bases between. CDR1 and CDR2 from the germline V gene are MDHEN and SYDVKM. CDR3 coding DNA: TGTGCCAGCGCACAAGGGGGGAACACTGAAGCTTTCTTT. Protein: CASAQGGNTEAFF.

V gene TRBV28 combines with J gene TRBJ2-1, with TRBD2 identical over 9 bases. The V segment lost 2 bases and the J segment 2 bases; nucleotides outside the gene matches: 7. Germline loops: CDR1 MDHEN, CDR2 SYDVKM. The CDR3 length is 17 residues. The DNA for the CDR3 is TGTGCCAGCAGTTTAGTTCATGCGGGAGGGACCTACAATGAGCAGTTCTTC. The encoded protein is CASSLVHAGGTYNEQFF. The full variable domain, completed using reference TRBV28 and TRBJ2-1, is DVKVTQSSRYLVKRTGEKVFLECVQDMDHENMFWYRQDPGLGLRLIYFSYDVKMKEKGDIPEGYSVSREKKERFSLILESASTNQTSMYLCASSLVHAGGTYNEQFFGPGTRLTVL.